This T cell receptor beta chain was obtained from a study of T cell changes during pregnancy in multiple sclerosis. Produced via immunoSEQ multiplex PCR; TCRdb's table is partial and in-frame only. The table shows fewer than 45,000 clones, with around 90% occurring only once. The V end lost 4 bases, the J end lost 7 bases, and 10 bases lay between the germline ends. Germline CDR1 is LNHDA and CDR2 is SQIVND (reference sequence). CDR3 size: 13 residues. The sequence was collected from a female donor with multiple sclerosis, enrolled in a pregnancy study. The chain couples TRBV19 to TRBJ1-4, with a possible D match to TRBD1 (6 bases). The sample here was CD8+ T cells from peripheral blood mononuclear cells, taken in the third trimester of pregnancy. CDR3 sequence reads: CASSRNRVEKLFF. The CDR3, as DNA: TGTGCCAGTAGTAGGAACAGGGTTGAAAAACTGTTTTTT.